The 24 T cell receptor beta chains in this list originate from one sample, sequenced in a study of CD8 T cells in ankylosing spondylitis. MiXCR, run by TCRdb on the 5' RACE reads, gives a single entry per CDR3 protein. The sample consists of about 340,000 distinct CDR3 sequences, roughly 14% of them appearing once. The sequencing sample was made of blood, either unsorted or a sorted T cell fraction (not recorded which). These receptors were taken from a male donor with ankylosing spondylitis or in good health (not recorded which).

The J gene is TRBJ2-7, the V gene TRBV7-6, with 8 bases that match TRBD2. The CDR3 has 14 residues. The ends lost 6 bases at V and 3 bases at J; junction bases unmatched: 7. Germline CDR1 SGHVS, CDR2 FNYEAQ. CDR3 bases: TGTGCCAGCAGTCTTCTCGGGAGGGGCTACGAGCAGTACTTC. This gives the protein CASSLLGRGYEQYF.

This clonotype occurred a few times. The chain uses TRBV20-1 and TRBJ2-2; D unclear. The germline V gene has CDR1 DFQATT and CDR2 SNEGSKA (reference sequence). The V and J ends lost 6 bases and 3 bases respectively, with 8 bases between them. The CDR3 spans 12 residues. CDR3 region: CSALSYTGELFF. CDR3 nucleotide sequence: TGCAGTGCGCTCTCCTACACCGGGGAGCTGTTTTTT.

This chain uses TRBV10-3 with TRBJ1-1; 8 nucleotides align to TRBD1. The CDR3 runs to 13 residues. Looked up from germline, CDR1 is ENHRY and CDR2 is SYGVKD. J was trimmed by 7 bases and V by 7 bases; bases with no gene match: 8. The CDR3 loop is CAITDDRGFEAFF. CDR3 bases: TGTGCCATCACCGACGACAGGGGTTTTGAAGCTTTCTTT.

This chain connects TRBV7-8 to TRBJ2-5; 11 bases fit TRBD2. The CDR3 is 14 residues long. CDR1 is SGHVS, CDR2 FQNEAQ, per germline. After removal of 5 bases from V and 3 bases from J, the junction contained 2 bases not matched to a gene. CDR3 nucleotide sequence: TGTGCCAGCAGCCGACTAGCGGGGAAAGAGACCCAGTACTTC. It encodes CASSRLAGKETQYF.

This clonotype was picked up a small number of times. The rearrangement joins TRBV7-2 to TRBJ2-2; TRBD1 aligns across 9 bases. The J segment lost 4 bases and the V segment lost 11 bases, leaving 8 bases of the junction unmatched. Germline CDR1 and CDR2: SGHTA and FQGNSA. The CDR3 contains 14 residues. The CDR3 DNA reads TGTGCCGGCACCCTGGACAGGGGCACCGGGGAGCTGTTTTTT. Its translation: CAGTLDRGTGELFF.

This clonotype occurred a few times. The V call is TRBV6-1, the J call TRBJ2-5, with D maybe TRBD2 (5 bases). There are 13 residues in the CDR3. The germline V gene has CDR1 MNHNS and CDR2 SASEGT. CDR3 region: CVTSPTIQETQYF. CDR3 bases: TGTGTCACCAGCCCGACTATCCAAGAGACCCAGTACTTC.

The chain is built from TRBV4-1 and TRBJ2-3; 10 bases are shared with TRBD2. From germline, CDR1 is MGHRA and CDR2 YSYEKL. Germline trimming cut 4 bases from V and 4 bases from J; bases unmatched to any gene: 5. The CDR3 spans 15 residues. This CDR3 is CASSLAGGRSDTQYF. The CDR3 nucleotides are TGCGCCAGCAGCCTAGCGGGGGGACGATCAGATACGCAGTATTTT.

This clonotype has a count of ten or more. CDR3 coding DNA: TGCGCCAGCAGCCTTACGGTGAGAGATGAAAAACTGTTTTTT. Protein: CASSLTVRDEKLFF. This rearrangement joins TRBV4-1 to TRBJ1-4; the D is unclear. CDR1 is MGHRA and CDR2 is YSYEKL in the germline V gene. Trimming took 4 bases from V and 6 from J, leaving 12 bases between them. CDR3 length: 14 residues.

The chain uses TRBV5-5 and TRBJ1-2; 9 positions agree with TRBD1. The CDR3 has 12 residues. From germline, CDR1 is SGHKS and CDR2 YYEKEE (reference sequence). V was pared by 9 bases and J by 2 bases, with 2 bases of the junction left unmatched. This CDR3 is CATGQGNYGYTF. The CDR3 DNA reads as TGTGCCACCGGACAGGGGAACTATGGCTACACCTTC.

Here the CDR3 DNA reads TGTGCCAGCAGCCAAGCCCAGCGGGGAACTTCCTACAATGAGCAGTTCTTC. Translated: CASSQAQRGTSYNEQFF. V usage is TRBV3-1 and J usage is TRBJ2-1; 7 bases agree with TRBD2. This CDR3 comprises 17 residues. V trimming: 1 base; J trimming: 1 base; junction bases outside the gene matches: 7. Germline CDR1 is LGHDT and CDR2 is YNNKEL (reference sequence).

The J gene is TRBJ2-7, the V gene TRBV5-1; TRBD1 matches at 8 bases. The CDR3 runs 14 residues. V was clipped by 5 bases and J by 2 bases; unmatched bases: 6. In germline, CDR1 is SGHRS, CDR2 YFSETQ. The CDR3 loop reads CASRRQGSPYEQYF. CDR3 DNA: TGCGCCAGCAGAAGACAGGGGTCCCCCTACGAGCAGTACTTC.

V and J are TRBV7-7 and TRBJ2-1; D not certain. The V and J ends lost 1 base and 8 bases respectively, with 9 bases between them. The CDR3 sequence is 13 residues long. Germline CDR1 is SSHAT and CDR2 is FNYEAQ (reference sequence). Written as DNA, the CDR3 is TGTGCCAGCAGCTTAGATTCTTGGGATGAGCAGTTCTTC. Amino acids: CASSLDSWDEQFF.

The chain combines TRBV7-2 with TRBJ2-2; perhaps D is TRBD1 or TRBD2 (6 bases each). The CDR3 consists of 14 residues. The V gene's germline CDR1 is SGHTA and CDR2 FQGNSA. Trimming took 5 bases from V and 7 from J, leaving 14 bases between them. CDR3 protein: CASSGGPRSGELFF. CDR3 coding DNA: TGTGCCAGCAGCGGGGGGCCGAGAAGCGGGGAGCTGTTTTTT. Combining the CDR3 with reference TRBV7-2 and TRBJ2-2 gives the whole variable domain GAGVSQSPSNKVTEKGKDVELRCDPISGHTALYWYRQSLGQGLEFLIYFQGNSAPDKSGLPSDRFSAERTGGSVSTLTIQRTQQEDSAVYLCASSGGPRSGELFFGEGSRLTVL.

Only one count was recorded for this clonotype. J is TRBJ2-1 and V is TRBV6-1, with TRBD2 matching 9 bases. The CDR3 has 16 residues. Trimming took 4 bases from V and 0 from J; bases not matched to a gene: 4. Germline loops: CDR1 MNHNS, CDR2 SASEGT. The CDR3 loop is CASSGSGSSSYNEQFF. The CDR3 DNA sequence: TGTGCCAGCAGTGGTAGCGGGAGCAGCTCCTACAATGAGCAGTTCTTC.

This clonotype has only a few counts. V is TRBV12-3 or TRBV12-4 and J is TRBJ2-3; TRBD2 might be the D (6 bases). Trimming removed 6 bases from V and 3 bases from J, with 16 bases in between. There are 15 residues in the CDR3. The DNA for the CDR3 is TGTGCCAGCAGGGGGGGAGAGGGGAGGACAGATACGCAGTATTTT. The encoded protein is CASRGGEGRTDTQYF.

This sequence joins TRBV4-1 and TRBJ1-1, with 9 bases aligning to TRBD1. The CDR3 spans 18 residues. After removal of 6 bases from V and 4 bases from J, the junction contained 18 bases not matched to a gene. Germline lookup yields CDR1 MGHRA and CDR2 YSYEKL. CDR3 protein: CASSVTGDRVLGGTEAFF. In DNA, the CDR3 is TGCGCCAGCAGTGTAACCGGGGACAGGGTTCTGGGAGGCACTGAAGCTTTCTTT.

This clonotype was found a few times. The genes are TRBV10-3 and TRBJ2-3, with D possibly matching TRBD2 (6 bases). The V end lost 10 bases, the J end lost 2 bases, and 7 bases lay between the germline ends. Germline assignment: CDR1 ENHRY and CDR2 SYGVKD. The CDR3 has 11 residues. The CDR3 nucleotides read TGTGCCAGCGGGGCCACAGATACGCAGTATTTT. The encoded protein is CASGATDTQYF.

This clonotype was detected only a few times. The chain is built from TRBV7-2 and TRBJ2-3, with 7 bases lining up with TRBD2. V trimming: 5 bases; J trimming: 4 bases; junction bases outside the gene matches: 6. The CDR3 covers 14 residues. Germline lookup yields CDR1 SGHTA and CDR2 FQGNSA. As DNA, the CDR3 is TGTGCCAGCAGCACCAGCGGGGTTTCAGATACGCAGTATTTT. Its protein product is CASSTSGVSDTQYF.

This rearrangement joins TRBV5-1 to TRBJ1-5, with a possible D match to TRBD1 (5 bases). Germline loops: CDR1 SGHRS, CDR2 YFSETQ. Trimming left V 4 bases short and J 5 bases short, with 16 bases between. This CDR3 contains 15 residues. This chain's CDR3 is CASSPGGGGDQPQHF. The CDR3 nucleotides read TGCGCCAGCAGCCCGGGGGGAGGCGGCGATCAGCCCCAGCATTTT.

This rearrangement joins TRBV25-1 to TRBJ1-4; possibly TRBD1 for D (5 bases). V shed 8 bases and J shed 3 bases, with 16 bases lying between them. Germline assignment: CDR1 MGHDK and CDR2 SYGVNS. This CDR3 is built from 15 residues. The DNA for the CDR3 is TGTGCCAGCTCTGGGGTAGGGGAACCTAATGAAAAACTGTTTTTT. Amino acids: CASSGVGEPNEKLFF.

This clonotype turned up a few times. The gene calls are TRBV10-3 and TRBJ2-2; 16 nucleotides line up with TRBD2. The germline V gene has CDR1 ENHRY and CDR2 SYGVKD. This CDR3 has 19 residues. V was pared by 10 bases and J by 3 bases, with 14 bases of the junction left unmatched. CDR3: CATLGTSGGELGDTGELFF. DNA of the CDR3: TGTGCCACCCTAGGGACTAGCGGGGGGGAATTAGGCGACACCGGGGAGCTGTTTTTT.

V and J are TRBV12-3 or TRBV12-4 and TRBJ2-3, with D possibly TRBD2 on 6 matching bases. The V end lost 2 bases, the J end lost 5 bases, and 11 bases lay between the germline ends. The CDR3 is 14 amino acids. The CDR3 sequence is CASSLSSEGDTQYF. For the CDR3, the DNA is TGTGCCAGCAGTTTATCTAGCGAGGGAGATACGCAGTATTTT.

The sample holds a few counts of this clonotype. The genes are TRBV11-2 and TRBJ2-2, with 8 positions matching TRBD2. The CDR3 length is 15 residues. Germline loops: CDR1 SGHAT, CDR2 FQNNGV. V was pared by 5 bases and J by 6 bases, with 8 bases of the junction left unmatched. The CDR3 here is CASSPGGGRAGELFF. In DNA form, the CDR3 reads TGTGCCAGCAGCCCCGGCGGGGGGCGCGCCGGGGAGCTGTTTTTT. The whole variable domain, filled in from reference TRBV11-2 and TRBJ2-2, reads EAGVAQSPRYKIIEKRQSVAFWCNPISGHATLYWYQQILGQGPKLLIQFQNNGVVDDSQLPKDRFSAERLKGVDSTLKIQPAKLEDSAVYLCASSPGGGRAGELFFGEGSRLTVL.

The CDR3 nucleotides read TGCAGTGCTAGCGGCGGGGATGGAGGAACAGAGACCCAGTACTTC. It is translated as CSASGGDGGTETQYF. V is TRBV20-1 and J is TRBJ2-5; perhaps TRBD2 as D (6 bases). Trimming took 3 bases from V and 4 from J, leaving 18 bases between them. This CDR3 has 15 amino acids. Germline-derived CDR1 and CDR2 are DFQATT and SNEGSKA (reference sequence).